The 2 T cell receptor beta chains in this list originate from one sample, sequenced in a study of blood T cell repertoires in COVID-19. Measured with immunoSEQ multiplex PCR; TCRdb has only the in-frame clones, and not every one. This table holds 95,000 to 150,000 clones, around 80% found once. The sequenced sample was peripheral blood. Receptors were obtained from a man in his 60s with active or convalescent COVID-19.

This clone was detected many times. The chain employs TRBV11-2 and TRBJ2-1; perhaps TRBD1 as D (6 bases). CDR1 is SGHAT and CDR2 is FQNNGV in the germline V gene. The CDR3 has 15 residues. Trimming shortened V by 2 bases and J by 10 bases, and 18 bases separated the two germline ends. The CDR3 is CASSLNRAQSREQFF. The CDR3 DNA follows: TGTGCCAGCAGCTTAAACAGGGCTCAATCGAGAGAGCAGTTCTTC.

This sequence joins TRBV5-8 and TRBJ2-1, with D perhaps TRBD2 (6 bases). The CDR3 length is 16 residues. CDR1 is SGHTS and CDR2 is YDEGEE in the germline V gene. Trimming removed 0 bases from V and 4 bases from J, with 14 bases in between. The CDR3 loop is CASSLVSAGIYNEQFF. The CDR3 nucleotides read TGTGCCAGCAGCTTGGTTTCAGCGGGCATATACAATGAGCAGTTCTTC.